This is a list of T cell receptor beta chains from one sample in a study of OX40 agonist ivuxolimab in advanced cancers. The repertoire was sequenced with immunoSEQ multiplex PCR; TCRdb's copy has only in-frame clones and lacks some. The data show around 81,000 clones, about 88% seen once. This specimen consisted of CD4+ or CD8+ T cells sorted from blood, obtained in a trial of the OX40 agonist ivuxolimab. These receptor sequences come from an adult with an advanced solid tumor such as melanoma, head and neck, liver or kidney cancer. CDR3s include the opening cysteine and the closing phenylalanine or tryptophan. Fields, in order: J gene, clone size, D gene, V gene, CDR3 DNA, CDR3 protein. D genes are given only for firm matches. Size tells how often a clone was seen (once, few, many) or the class of an expanded clone, and some rows leave it out.

J: TRBJ1-1; size: .; D: TRBD1; V: TRBV7-2; DNA: TGTGCCAGCAGCTACAGACCAAGACAGGGTGAAGCTTTCTTT; CDR3: CASSYRPRQGEAFF
J: TRBJ1-1; size: .; D: .; V: TRBV11-1; DNA: TGTGCCAGCAGCTTAGATTCCGCGGCGAACACTGAAGCTTTCTTT; CDR3: CASSLDSAANTEAFF
J: TRBJ1-6; size: .; D: .; V: TRBV28; DNA: TGTGCCAGCACCTGGGGGGGATCAATTTCACCCCTCCACTTT; CDR3: CASTWGGSISPLHF
J: TRBJ2-7; size: .; D: .; V: TRBV19; DNA: TGTGCCAGTAGTATAGCTTCCAATTCCTACGAGCAGTACTTC; CDR3: CASSIASNSYEQYF
J: TRBJ2-2; size: .; D: .; V: TRBV10-1; DNA: TGCGCCGGCGTTAGTACTAGCTACACCGGGGAGCTGTTTTTT; CDR3: CAGVSTSYTGELFF
J: TRBJ2-4; size: .; D: .; V: TRBV7-8; DNA: TGTGCCAGCAGCGAAAACAGGGCTTCAACCAAAAACATTCAGTACTTC; CDR3: CASSENRASTKNIQYF
J: TRBJ2-5; size: .; D: TRBD2; V: TRBV11-2; DNA: TGTGCCAGCAGCTCACTAGCGGGGGAAGAGACCCAGTACTTC; CDR3: CASSSLAGEETQYF
J: TRBJ1-5; size: .; D: .; V: TRBV10-2; DNA: TGCGCCAGCAGTGAGCAAACGCAGCAGCCCCAGCATTTT; CDR3: CASSEQTQQPQHF
J: TRBJ2-5; size: .; D: TRBD2; V: TRBV7-2; DNA: TGTGCCAGCAGCTTAACCAAGGCAGCGGGAGTCCAGGAGACCCAGTACTTC; CDR3: CASSLTKAAGVQETQYF
J: TRBJ2-1; size: once; D: .; V: TRBV5-4; DNA: TGTGCCAGCAGCTTCCGGGGGGCCGACTACAATGAGCAGTTCTTC; CDR3: CASSFRGADYNEQFF
J: TRBJ2-3; size: .; D: TRBD1; V: TRBV14; DNA: TGTGCCAGCACCCAAGGGGGCGCGTTAGATACGCAGTATTTT; CDR3: CASTQGGALDTQYF
J: TRBJ2-1; size: .; D: TRBD1; V: TRBV7-2; DNA: TGTGCCAGCAGCACGATGACAGGGACCTACAATGAGCAGTTCTTC; CDR3: CASSTMTGTYNEQFF
J: TRBJ1-3; size: .; D: TRBD1; V: TRBV5-8; DNA: TGTGCCAGCACCCCCGAGAGGGACAGCGTTGGAAACACCATATATTTT; CDR3: CASTPERDSVGNTIYF
J: TRBJ1-1; size: .; D: .; V: TRBV30; DNA: TGTGCCTGTCCGTTCGGGGCCGGGAACACTGAAGCTTTCTTT; CDR3: CACPFGAGNTEAFF
J: TRBJ2-1; size: .; D: .; V: TRBV18; DNA: TGTGCCAGCTCACCACTGTCAGGGGGGTCCTCCTACAATGAGCAGTTCTTC; CDR3: CASSPLSGGSSYNEQFF
J: TRBJ2-2; size: once; D: .; V: TRBV19; DNA: TGTGCCAGTAGTATAGTTAGGACATCTAGATCGAACACCGGGGAGCTGTTTTTT; CDR3: CASSIVRTSRSNTGELFF
J: TRBJ1-5; size: .; D: .; V: TRBV21-1; DNA: TGTGCCAGCAGCAACTATTTTCAGCCCCAGCATTTT; CDR3: CASSNYFQPQHF
J: TRBJ1-2; size: .; D: .; V: TRBV19; DNA: TGTGCCAGTAGCCGCCCGGCAGGGATAGTCTATGGCTACACCTTC; CDR3: CASSRPAGIVYGYTF
J: TRBJ2-7; size: .; D: .; V: TRBV5-4; DNA: TGTGCCAGCAGCTCCCGGGACTCCCTGGCGGAGCAGTACTTC; CDR3: CASSSRDSLAEQYF
J: TRBJ1-5; size: .; D: TRBD1; V: TRBV7-8; DNA: TGTGCCAGCAGCGGACAGGGGGGCAATCAGCCCCAGCATTTT; CDR3: CASSGQGGNQPQHF
J: TRBJ2-6; size: .; D: .; V: TRBV6-1; DNA: TGTGCCAGCAGTGAAGTGGGCTCTGGGGCCAACGTCCTGACTTTC; CDR3: CASSEVGSGANVLTF
J: TRBJ2-7; size: .; D: .; V: TRBV30; DNA: TGTGCCTGGAGATACTCGGACTACGAGCAGTACTTC; CDR3: CAWRYSDYEQYF
J: TRBJ1-1; size: few; D: .; V: TRBV21-1; DNA: TGTGCCAGCAGCATACCTGGGAGGGGCTACACTGAAGCTTTCTTT; CDR3: CASSIPGRGYTEAFF
J: TRBJ2-7; size: .; D: .; V: TRBV6-1; DNA: TGTGCCAGCAGTGACCGGGGGTTCTCCTACGAGCAGTACTTC; CDR3: CASSDRGFSYEQYF
J: TRBJ2-3; size: .; D: .; V: TRBV10-3; DNA: TGTGCCATCGGGGACGGGTCGGTGGATACGCAGTATTTT; CDR3: CAIGDGSVDTQYF
J: TRBJ1-5; size: .; D: TRBD1; V: TRBV11-2; DNA: TGTGCCAGCAGCTTGCTAGGGACAGGGGTCAATCAGCCCCAGCATTTT; CDR3: CASSLLGTGVNQPQHF
J: TRBJ2-5; size: .; D: TRBD1; V: TRBV7-7; DNA: TGTGCTAGCAGCGTGGGACAGGGGTCGGAGACCCAGTACTTC; CDR3: CASSVGQGSETQYF
J: TRBJ2-6; size: .; D: TRBD2; V: TRBV7-3; DNA: TGTGCCAGCAGCTATCTCACGACTAGCGGGGTGAGGACTGGGGCCAACGTCCTGACTTTC; CDR3: CASSYLTTSGVRTGANVLTF
J: TRBJ2-2; size: .; D: .; V: TRBV6-6; DNA: TGTGCCAGCAGTCCAAGGGCGGGGGAGCTGTTTTTT; CDR3: CASSPRAGELFF
J: TRBJ2-3; size: .; D: .; V: TRBV27; DNA: TGTGCCAGCAGTTTAGCCACCGTGACAGATACGCAGTATTTT; CDR3: CASSLATVTDTQYF
J: TRBJ2-5; size: .; D: .; V: TRBV18; DNA: TGTGCCAGCTCACTTCAGGGAAGAGAGACCCAGTACTTC; CDR3: CASSLQGRETQYF
J: TRBJ1-2; size: .; D: TRBD1; V: TRBV5-1; DNA: TGCGCCAGCAGCTACGGGACAGGGGGTGCCTATGGCTACACCTTC; CDR3: CASSYGTGGAYGYTF
J: TRBJ2-4; size: .; D: TRBD2; V: TRBV7-9; DNA: TGTGCCAGCAGCACCGGGACTAGCGGGGGTAAATTTTACTTC; CDR3: CASSTGTSGGKFYF
J: TRBJ2-1; size: .; D: TRBD2; V: TRBV28; DNA: TGTGCCAGTCAGACTAGCGGGGACTACAATGAGCAGTTCTTC; CDR3: CASQTSGDYNEQFF
J: TRBJ1-2; size: .; D: .; V: TRBV4-3; DNA: TGCGCCAGCAGCCTGGTAGGGAGCGGCTACACCTTC; CDR3: CASSLVGSGYTF
J: TRBJ2-1; size: .; D: TRBD2; V: TRBV6-7; DNA: TGTGCCAGCACCGCCCGACTAGCGGGAGTCACCTACAATGAGCAGTTCTTC; CDR3: CASTARLAGVTYNEQFF